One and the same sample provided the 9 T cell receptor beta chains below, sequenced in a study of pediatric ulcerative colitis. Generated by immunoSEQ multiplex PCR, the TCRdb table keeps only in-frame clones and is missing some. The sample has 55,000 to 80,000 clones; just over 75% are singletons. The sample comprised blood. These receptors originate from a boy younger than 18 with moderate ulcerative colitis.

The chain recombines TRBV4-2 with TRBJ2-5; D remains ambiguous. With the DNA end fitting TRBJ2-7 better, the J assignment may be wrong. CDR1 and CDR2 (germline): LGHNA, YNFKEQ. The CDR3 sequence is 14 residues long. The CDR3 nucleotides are TGTGCCAGCAGCGCAGAGCAGCTTCAATACGAGCAGTACTTC. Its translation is CASSAEQLQYEQYF.

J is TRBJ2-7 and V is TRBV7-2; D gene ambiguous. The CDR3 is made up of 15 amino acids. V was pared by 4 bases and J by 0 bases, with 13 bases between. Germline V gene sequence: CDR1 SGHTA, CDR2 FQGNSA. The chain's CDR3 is CASSSHPTVSYEQYF. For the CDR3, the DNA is TGTGCCAGCAGCTCCCACCCTACAGTCTCCTACGAGCAGTACTTC.

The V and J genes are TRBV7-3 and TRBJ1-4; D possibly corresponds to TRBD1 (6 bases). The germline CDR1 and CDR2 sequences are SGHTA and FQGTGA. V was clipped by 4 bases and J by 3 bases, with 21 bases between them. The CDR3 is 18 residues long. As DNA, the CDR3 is TGTGCCAGCAGCTCCAATCCCCGAACAGGGCTACCTAATGAAAAACTGTTTTTT. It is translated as CASSSNPRTGLPNEKLFF.

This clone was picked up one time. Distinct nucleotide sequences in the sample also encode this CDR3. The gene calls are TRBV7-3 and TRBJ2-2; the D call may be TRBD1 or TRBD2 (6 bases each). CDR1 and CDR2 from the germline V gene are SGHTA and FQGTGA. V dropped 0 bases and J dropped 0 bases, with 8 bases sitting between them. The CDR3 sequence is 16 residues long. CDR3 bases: TGTGCCAGCAGCTTAACAGGGGGGACGAACACCGGGGAGCTGTTTTTT. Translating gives CASSLTGGTNTGELFF.

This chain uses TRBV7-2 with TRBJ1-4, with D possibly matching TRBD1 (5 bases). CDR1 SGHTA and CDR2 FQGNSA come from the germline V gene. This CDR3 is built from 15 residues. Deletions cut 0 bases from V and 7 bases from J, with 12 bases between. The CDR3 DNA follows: TGTGCCAGCAGCTTAGCCGGGGGGAGGGGTGAAAAACTGTTTTTT. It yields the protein CASSLAGGRGEKLFF. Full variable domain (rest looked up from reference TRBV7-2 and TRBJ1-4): GAGVSQSPSNKVTEKGKDVELRCDPISGHTALYWYRQSLGQGLEFLIYFQGNSAPDKSGLPSDRFSAERTGGSVSTLTIQRTQQEDSAVYLCASSLAGGRGEKLFFGSGTQLSVL.

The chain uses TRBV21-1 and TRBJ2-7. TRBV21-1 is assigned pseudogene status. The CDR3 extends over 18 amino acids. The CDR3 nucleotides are TGTGCCAGCTGCCTGGGGGTCGGGACGCAAGGGGGGACCTACGAGCAGTACTTC. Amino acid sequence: CASCLGVGTQGGTYEQYF.

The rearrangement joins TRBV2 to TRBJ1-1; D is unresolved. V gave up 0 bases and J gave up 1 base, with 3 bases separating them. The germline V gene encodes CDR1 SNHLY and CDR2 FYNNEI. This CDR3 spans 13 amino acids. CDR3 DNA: TGTGCCAGCAGTGAAGCCGAGAACACTGAAGCTTTCTTT. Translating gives CASSEAENTEAFF.

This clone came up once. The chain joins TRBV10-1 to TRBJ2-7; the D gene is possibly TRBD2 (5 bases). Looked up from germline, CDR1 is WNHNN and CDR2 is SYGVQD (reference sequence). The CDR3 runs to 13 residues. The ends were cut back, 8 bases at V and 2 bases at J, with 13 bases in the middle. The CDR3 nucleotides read TGCGCCAGCCAGAAGCCCGGGACCTACGAGCAGTACTTC. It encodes CASQKPGTYEQYF.

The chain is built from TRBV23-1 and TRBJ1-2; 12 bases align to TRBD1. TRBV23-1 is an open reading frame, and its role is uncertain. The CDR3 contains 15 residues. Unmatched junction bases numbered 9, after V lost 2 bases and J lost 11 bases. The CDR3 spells CASSQPPGQGALYTF. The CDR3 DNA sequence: TGCGCCAGCAGTCAACCCCCGGGACAGGGGGCCTTATACACCTTC.